These T cell receptor beta chains were read from a single sample in a study of blood T cell repertoires in COVID-19. Only in-frame clones appear in the TCRdb table, and some are missing; sequencing was by immunoSEQ multiplex PCR. The repertoire consists of around 230,000 clones, with 75% to 90% occurring once and the leading ten covering approximately 9.2%. The specimen sequenced was PBMCs or T cells enriched from blood (not recorded which). These receptors originate from a man aged 40-55 years who had recovered from COVID-19. The CDR3 runs from the conserved cysteine through the conserved F or W. Not all rows give a size; the values are once, few, many and, for expanded clones, a class.

CAISESNRGTYEQYF	TRBV10-3	TRBJ2-7	.
CASSLAGAYEQYF	TRBV28	TRBJ2-7	once
CASKWGVYGYTF	TRBV12-3/TRBV12-4	TRBJ1-2	few
CASSVTGTVYNEQFF	TRBV9	TRBJ2-1	.
CASTPDRALVGAQYF	TRBV6-5	TRBJ2-5	.
CASSINPSQGDIDGYTF	TRBV7-3	TRBJ1-2	.
CASSIFTGVSSYNEQFF	TRBV19	TRBJ2-1	.
CASKGTGSSYEQYF	TRBV6-6	TRBJ2-7	.
CASSLVLAGEQFF	TRBV12-3/TRBV12-4	TRBJ2-1	.
CATSDFSGAAYGYTF	TRBV24-1	TRBJ1-2	.
CASSLTSSGSSSYEQFF	TRBV7-8	TRBJ2-1	once
CASSPIGGLGSGYTF	TRBV5-1	TRBJ1-2	once
CASSKTGTSGVNEQFF	TRBV6-6	TRBJ2-1	.
CASSPQRTGNGDEQFF	TRBV18	TRBJ2-1	.
CASSLGSGAYEQYF	TRBV27	TRBJ2-7	few
CASSLVGSSYNEQFF	TRBV5-1	TRBJ2-1	.
CASTDGGWQPQHF	TRBV19	TRBJ1-5	.
CASSPRPGGVSNQPQHF	TRBV7-8	TRBJ1-5	.
CASSRRGSSYNSPLHF	TRBV11-1	TRBJ1-6	.
CAWRTSGSANYGYTF	TRBV30	TRBJ1-2	.
CASSSGIIGAKNIQYF	TRBV27	TRBJ2-4	once
CASSLLPAGNYGYTF	TRBV7-6	TRBJ1-2	.